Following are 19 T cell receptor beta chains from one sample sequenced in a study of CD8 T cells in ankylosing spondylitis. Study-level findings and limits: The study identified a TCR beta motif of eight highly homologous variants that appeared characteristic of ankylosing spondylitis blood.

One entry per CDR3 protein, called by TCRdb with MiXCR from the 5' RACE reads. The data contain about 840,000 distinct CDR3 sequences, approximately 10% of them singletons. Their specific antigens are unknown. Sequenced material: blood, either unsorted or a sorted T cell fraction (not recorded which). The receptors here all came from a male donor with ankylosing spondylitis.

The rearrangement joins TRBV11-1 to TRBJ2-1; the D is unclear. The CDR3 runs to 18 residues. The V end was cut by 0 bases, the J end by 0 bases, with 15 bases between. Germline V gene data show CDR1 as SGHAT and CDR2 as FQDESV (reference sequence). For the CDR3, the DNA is TGTGCCAGCAGCTTAGCGCACAGCTCCATCAGCTCCTACAATGAGCAGTTCTTC. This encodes CASSLAHSSISSYNEQFF.

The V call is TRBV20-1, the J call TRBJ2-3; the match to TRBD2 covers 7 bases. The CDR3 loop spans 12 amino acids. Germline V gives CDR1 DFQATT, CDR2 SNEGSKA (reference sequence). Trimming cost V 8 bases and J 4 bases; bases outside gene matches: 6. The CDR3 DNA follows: TGCAGTATAGGGAGGGTTTCAGATACGCAGTATTTT. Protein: CSIGRVSDTQYF.

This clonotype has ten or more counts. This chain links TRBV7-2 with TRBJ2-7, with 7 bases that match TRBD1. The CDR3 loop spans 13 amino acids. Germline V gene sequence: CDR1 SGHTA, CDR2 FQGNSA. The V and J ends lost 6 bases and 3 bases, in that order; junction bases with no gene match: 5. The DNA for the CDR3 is TGTGCCAGCAGGAGGGACAGAGGCTACGAGCAGTACTTC. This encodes CASRRDRGYEQYF.

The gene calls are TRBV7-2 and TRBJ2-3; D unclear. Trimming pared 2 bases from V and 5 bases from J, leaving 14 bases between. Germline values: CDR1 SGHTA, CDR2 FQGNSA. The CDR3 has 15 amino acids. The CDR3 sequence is CASSLSVIFGDTQYF. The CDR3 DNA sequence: TGTGCCAGCAGCTTATCGGTTATTTTTGGAGATACGCAGTATTTT.

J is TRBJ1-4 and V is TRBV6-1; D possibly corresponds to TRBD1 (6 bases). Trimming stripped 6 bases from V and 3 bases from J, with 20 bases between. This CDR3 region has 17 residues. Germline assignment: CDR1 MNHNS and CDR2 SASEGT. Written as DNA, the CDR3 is TGTGCCAGCAGATGGGGAGACTACAGGGACGCTAATGAAAAACTGTTTTTT. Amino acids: CASRWGDYRDANEKLFF.

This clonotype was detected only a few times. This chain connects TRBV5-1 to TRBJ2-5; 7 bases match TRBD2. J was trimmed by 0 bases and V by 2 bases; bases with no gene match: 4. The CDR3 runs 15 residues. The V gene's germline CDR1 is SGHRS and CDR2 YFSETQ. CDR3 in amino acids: CASSLEGGYQETQYF. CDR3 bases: TGCGCCAGCAGCTTAGAGGGAGGGTACCAAGAGACCCAGTACTTC.

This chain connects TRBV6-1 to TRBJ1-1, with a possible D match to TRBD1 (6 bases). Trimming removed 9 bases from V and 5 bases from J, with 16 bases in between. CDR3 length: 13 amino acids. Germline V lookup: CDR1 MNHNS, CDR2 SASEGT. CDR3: CASSENRETEAFF. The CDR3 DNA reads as TGTGCCAGTTCGGAAAACAGGGAGACTGAAGCTTTCTTT.

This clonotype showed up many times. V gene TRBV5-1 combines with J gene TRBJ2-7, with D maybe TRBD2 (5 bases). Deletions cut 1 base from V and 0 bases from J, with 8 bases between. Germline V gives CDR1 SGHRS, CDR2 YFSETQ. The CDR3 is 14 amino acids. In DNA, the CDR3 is TGCGCCAGCAGCTTGTCCGGGGTCTCCTACGAGCAGTACTTC. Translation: CASSLSGVSYEQYF.

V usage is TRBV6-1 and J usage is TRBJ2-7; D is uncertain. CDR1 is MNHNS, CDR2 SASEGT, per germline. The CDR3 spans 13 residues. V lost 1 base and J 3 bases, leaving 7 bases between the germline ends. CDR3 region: CASSEVQFYEQYF. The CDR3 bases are TGTGCCAGCAGTGAAGTACAGTTCTACGAGCAGTACTTC.

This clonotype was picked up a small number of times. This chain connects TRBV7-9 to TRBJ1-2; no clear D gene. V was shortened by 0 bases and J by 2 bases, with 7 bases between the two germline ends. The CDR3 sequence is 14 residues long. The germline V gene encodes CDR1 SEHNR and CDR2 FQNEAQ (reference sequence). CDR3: CASSLAIRNYGYTF. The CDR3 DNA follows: TGTGCCAGCAGCTTAGCGATTCGGAACTATGGCTACACCTTC.

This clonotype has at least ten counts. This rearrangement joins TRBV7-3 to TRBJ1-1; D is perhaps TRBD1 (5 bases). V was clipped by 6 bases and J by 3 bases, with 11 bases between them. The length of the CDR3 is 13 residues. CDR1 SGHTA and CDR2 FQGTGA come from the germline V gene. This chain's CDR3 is CASRLSRDTEAFF. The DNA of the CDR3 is TGTGCCAGCAGACTCTCCAGGGACACTGAAGCTTTCTTT.

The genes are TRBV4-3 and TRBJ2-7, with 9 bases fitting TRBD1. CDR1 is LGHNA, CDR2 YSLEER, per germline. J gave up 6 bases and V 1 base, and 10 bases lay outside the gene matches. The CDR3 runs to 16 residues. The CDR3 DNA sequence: TGCGCCAGCAGCCAAGCACTCGGGACAGGGATACCCGAGCAGTACTTC. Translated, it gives CASSQALGTGIPEQYF.

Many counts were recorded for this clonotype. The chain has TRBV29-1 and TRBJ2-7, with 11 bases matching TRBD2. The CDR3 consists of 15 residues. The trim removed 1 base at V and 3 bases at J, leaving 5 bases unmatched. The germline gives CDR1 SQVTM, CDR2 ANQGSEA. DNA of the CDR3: TGCAGCGTTGAAGCCCCTAGCGGGAGGTTCTACGAGCAGTACTTC. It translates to CSVEAPSGRFYEQYF.

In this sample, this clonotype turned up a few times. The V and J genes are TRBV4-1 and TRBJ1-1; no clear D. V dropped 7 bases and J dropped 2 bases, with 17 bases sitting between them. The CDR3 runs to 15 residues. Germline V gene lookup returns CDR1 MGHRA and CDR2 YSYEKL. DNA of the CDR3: TGCGCCAGCAAGGCGATAGGACGGATTAACACTGAAGCTTTCTTT. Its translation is CASKAIGRINTEAFF.

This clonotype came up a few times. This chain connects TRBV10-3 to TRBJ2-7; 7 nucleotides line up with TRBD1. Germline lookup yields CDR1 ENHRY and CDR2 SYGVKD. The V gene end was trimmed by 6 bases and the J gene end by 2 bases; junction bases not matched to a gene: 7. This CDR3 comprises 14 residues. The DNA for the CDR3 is TGTGCCATCAGGGGACAGTATGGACCCTACGAGCAGTACTTC. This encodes CAIRGQYGPYEQYF.

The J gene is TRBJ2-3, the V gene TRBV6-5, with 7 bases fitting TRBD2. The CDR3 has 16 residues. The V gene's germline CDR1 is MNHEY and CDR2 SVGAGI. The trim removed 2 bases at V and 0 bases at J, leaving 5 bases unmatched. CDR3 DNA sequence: TGTGCCAGCAGTTACGGATTTAGCGGGAGCACAGATACGCAGTATTTT. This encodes CASSYGFSGSTDTQYF.

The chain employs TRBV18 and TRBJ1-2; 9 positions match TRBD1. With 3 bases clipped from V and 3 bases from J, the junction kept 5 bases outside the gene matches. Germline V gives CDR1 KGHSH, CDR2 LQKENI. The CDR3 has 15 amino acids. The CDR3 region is CASSPWDREDYGYTF. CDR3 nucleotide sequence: TGTGCCAGCTCACCGTGGGACAGGGAGGACTATGGCTACACCTTC.

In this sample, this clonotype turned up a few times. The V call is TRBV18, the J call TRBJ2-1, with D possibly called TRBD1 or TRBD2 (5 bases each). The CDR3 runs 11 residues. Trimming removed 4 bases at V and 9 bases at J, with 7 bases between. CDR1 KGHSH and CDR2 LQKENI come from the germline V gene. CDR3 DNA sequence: TGTGCCAGCTCACAGGGGACTGAGCAGTTCTTC. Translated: CASSQGTEQFF.

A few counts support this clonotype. This CDR3 is CASRLAGAYEQYF. The DNA of the CDR3 is TGTGCCAGCCGACTAGCGGGAGCCTACGAGCAGTACTTC. The chain employs TRBV27 and TRBJ2-7; 12 bases align to TRBD2. J lost 2 bases, V lost 8 bases, and 1 base had no gene match. Germline loops: CDR1 MNHEY, CDR2 SMNVEV (reference sequence). CDR3 length equals 13 residues.